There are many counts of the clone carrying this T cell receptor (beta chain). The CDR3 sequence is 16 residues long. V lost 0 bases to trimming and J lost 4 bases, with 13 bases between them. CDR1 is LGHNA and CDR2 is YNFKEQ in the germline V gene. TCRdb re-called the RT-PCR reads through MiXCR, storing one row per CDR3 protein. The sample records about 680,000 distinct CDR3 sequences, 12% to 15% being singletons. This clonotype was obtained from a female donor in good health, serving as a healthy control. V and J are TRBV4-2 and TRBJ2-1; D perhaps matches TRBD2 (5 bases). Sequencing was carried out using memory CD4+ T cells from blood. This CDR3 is CASSQDRGSSYNEQFF. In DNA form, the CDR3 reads TGTGCCAGCAGCCAAGATCGAGGGTCGTCTTACAATGAGCAGTTCTTC.